The 20 T cell receptor beta chains below were found in one sample sequenced in a study of T cell responses to AZD1222 COVID-19 vaccine. The protocol was immunoSEQ multiplex PCR, while the TCRdb copy is restricted to in-frame clones and leaves out a portion. Of about 130,000 clones listed, around 90% are singletons. The material was peripheral blood, obtained on day 0 of AZD1222 vaccination. Source of these receptors: an adult in good health.

This chain links TRBV7-2 with TRBJ2-5, with D maybe TRBD2 (7 bases). This CDR3 has 14 amino acids. From germline, CDR1 is SGHTA and CDR2 FQGNSA. V shed 8 bases and J shed 5 bases, with 18 bases lying between them. In DNA, the CDR3 is TGTGCCAGCTTTGGGGGGGGCTCGGCGGAGACCCAGTACTTC. This translates into CASFGGGSAETQYF.

V is TRBV3-1 (or the pseudogene TRBV3-2) and J is TRBJ2-4; D not resolved. The ends were cut back, 2 bases at V and 0 bases at J, with 8 bases in the middle. The CDR3 is made up of 15 amino acids. Germline values: CDR1 LGHDT, CDR2 YNNKEL (reference sequence). CDR3 amino acids: CASSQLQVAKNIQYF. The CDR3 nucleotides are TGTGCCAGCAGCCAATTGCAAGTAGCCAAAAACATTCAGTACTTC.

This clone came up a few times. The V call is TRBV2, the J call TRBJ1-6, with TRBD1 as a possible D gene (5 bases). Trimming took 4 bases from V and 1 from J, leaving 20 bases between them. The CDR3 is 19 residues long. Germline V gene lookup returns CDR1 SNHLY and CDR2 FYNNEI. The CDR3 DNA reads as TGTGCCAGCAGTGGCAGGGACGAAGCAGGAAGGTCCTATAATTCACCCCTCCACTTT. Amino acid sequence: CASSGRDEAGRSYNSPLHF.

The chain links TRBV13 to TRBJ2-2; perhaps D is TRBD1 or TRBD2 (5 bases each). The germline V and J ends were trimmed by 0 bases and 1 base, with 12 bases remaining between them. Germline CDR1 and CDR2: PRHDT and FYEKMQ (reference sequence). CDR3 length: 17 amino acids. CDR3 sequence (DNA): TGTGCCAGCAGCTTAGGCCTCGAGGGGCTGAACACCGGGGAGCTGTTTTTT. It codes for CASSLGLEGLNTGELFF.

V usage is TRBV4-2 and J usage is TRBJ2-1, with unresolved D. The CDR3 is made up of 15 amino acids. V dropped 2 bases and J dropped 6 bases, with 14 bases sitting between them. The germline V gene encodes CDR1 LGHNA and CDR2 YNFKEQ. The DNA of the CDR3 is TGTGCCAGCAGCCAACGGCAGGTGCAGGTCAATGAGCAGTTCTTC. This translates into CASSQRQVQVNEQFF.

The CDR3 reads CASSPQGGQAYGYTF. In DNA form, the CDR3 reads TGTGCCAGCAGCCCACAGGGGGGACAGGCCTATGGCTACACCTTC. The chain has TRBV3-1 (or the pseudogene TRBV3-2) and TRBJ1-2; 8 bases are a match to TRBD1. The CDR3 extends over 15 amino acids. J was trimmed by 4 bases and V by 4 bases; bases with no gene match: 8. Germline V gene sequence: CDR1 LGHDT, CDR2 YNNKEL (reference sequence).

The rearrangement links TRBV9 to TRBJ2-2; 7 positions match TRBD2. Germline V gene lookup returns CDR1 SGDLS and CDR2 YYNGEE. The V gene end was trimmed by 0 bases and the J gene end by 2 bases; junction bases not matched to a gene: 7. The length of the CDR3 is 17 residues. This CDR3 reads CASSVVRTGGNTGELFF. CDR3 nucleotide sequence: TGTGCCAGCAGCGTAGTCCGGACGGGAGGTAACACCGGGGAGCTGTTTTTT.

The genes are TRBV6-5 and TRBJ2-7; D not resolved. Germline CDR1 reads MNHEY; CDR2 reads SVGAGI. The CDR3 length is 11 residues. V shed 0 bases and J shed 11 bases, with 8 bases lying between them. This CDR3 is CASSYSGLEYF. For the CDR3, the DNA is TGTGCCAGCAGTTACTCGGGTTTGGAGTACTTC.

V usage is TRBV6-1 and J usage is TRBJ2-5, with D uncertain. V was trimmed by 5 bases and J by 4 bases, leaving 5 bases between them. This CDR3 has 11 amino acids. Germline values: CDR1 MNHNS, CDR2 SASEGT. This chain's CDR3 is CASSSRETQYF. In DNA form, the CDR3 reads TGTGCCAGCAGTTCAAGAGAGACCCAGTACTTC.

The chain is built from TRBV12-2 and TRBJ2-2; TRBD1, as called in the table, went unchecked against the DNA. TRBV12-2 is recorded as a pseudogene. CDR3 size: 16 residues. CDR3: CASRLVGRVSTGELFF. The CDR3 region has the DNA TGTGCAAGTCGCTTAGTGGGCAGGGTGTCCACCGGGGAGCTGTTTTTT.

The chain links TRBV11-2 to TRBJ1-4; D is unclear. The CDR3 runs to 14 residues. Between the trimmed V and J ends, which lost 5 bases and 0 bases, there was a span of 7 bases. Germline CDR1 SGHAT, CDR2 FQNNGV. CDR3 sequence reads: CASSQRATNEKLFF. The CDR3 DNA reads as TGTGCCAGCAGCCAAAGAGCAACTAATGAAAAACTGTTTTTT.

Comment on this clone: Just one base apart from a much larger clone, this may be a read error. CDR3 loop: CASSPELNTEAFF. The CDR3 region has the DNA TGTGCCAGCAGCCCAGAATTGAACACTGAAGCTTTCTTT. This chain uses TRBV6-5 with TRBJ1-1; D is ambiguous. The V gene lost 6 bases and the J gene lost 0 bases, with 8 bases spanning the gap. The CDR3 totals 13 residues. Germline V gives CDR1 MNHEY, CDR2 SVGAGI.

This clone was seen just once. This chain links TRBV4-2 with TRBJ2-2; the match to TRBD1 covers 7 bases. Germline V CDR1 and CDR2: LGHNA, YNFKEQ. Trimming took 0 bases from V and 5 from J; bases not matched to a gene: 12. There are 18 residues in the CDR3. The CDR3 spells CASSQDRGRGIITGELFF. In DNA form, the CDR3 reads TGTGCCAGCAGCCAAGATAGAGGCAGGGGGATAATTACCGGGGAGCTGTTTTTT.

The chain combines TRBV9 with TRBJ2-3; unclear D gene. There are 16 residues in the CDR3. V was clipped by 0 bases and J by 5 bases, with 16 bases between them. CDR1 and CDR2 (germline): SGDLS, YYNGEE. The CDR3 protein is CASSVVPGRVGDTQYF. The CDR3 DNA sequence: TGTGCCAGCAGCGTAGTACCTGGAAGGGTCGGAGATACGCAGTATTTT.

This chain links TRBV4-2 with TRBJ1-1; perhaps TRBD1 as D (5 bases). The CDR3 runs 15 residues. CDR1 and CDR2 from the germline V gene are LGHNA and YNFKEQ. V dropped 0 bases and J dropped 3 bases, with 11 bases sitting between them. CDR3 DNA: TGTGCCAGCAGCCAAGATCAGGGTACGGACACTGAAGCTTTCTTT. Its protein is CASSQDQGTDTEAFF.

The chain links TRBV6-5 to TRBJ2-3, with D uncertain. Trimming took off 4 bases at V and 6 bases at J, with 5 bases between the two ends. This CDR3 has 11 amino acids. Germline CDR1 reads MNHEY; CDR2 reads SVGAGI. CDR3: CASSFGDTQYF. The CDR3 DNA is TGTGCCAGCAGTTTTGGGGATACGCAGTATTTT.

The rearrangement uses TRBV10-2 and TRBJ2-1; D may be TRBD1 (5 bases). The CDR3 totals 14 residues. V was clipped by 8 bases and J by 9 bases, with 20 bases between them. CDR1 and CDR2 from the germline V gene are WSHSY and SAAADI. CDR3 DNA sequence: TGCGCCAGCGGTTCCCTTACAGGACACCTTGAGCAGTTCTTC. Translating it yields CASGSLTGHLEQFF.

V is TRBV9 and J is TRBJ2-3; D remains unclear. The germline V gene encodes CDR1 SGDLS and CDR2 YYNGEE. Trimming took off 0 bases at V and 1 base at J, with 9 bases between the two ends. This CDR3 has 15 amino acids. CDR3 residues: CASSVAQSRTDTQYF. For the CDR3, the DNA is TGTGCCAGCAGCGTAGCCCAATCCCGCACAGATACGCAGTATTTT. Filled out from reference TRBV9 and TRBJ2-3, the complete variable domain reads DSGVTQTPKHLITATGQRVTLRCSPRSGDLSVYWYQQSLDQGLQFLIQYYNGEERAKGNILERFSAQQFPDLHSELNLSSLELGDSALYFCASSVAQSRTDTQYFGPGTRLTVL.

This chain links TRBV3-1 (or the pseudogene TRBV3-2) with TRBJ1-2; D perhaps matches TRBD1 (6 bases). CDR1 and CDR2 from the germline V gene are LGHDT and YNNKEL (reference sequence). V was pared by 5 bases and J by 2 bases, with 15 bases between. The CDR3 consists of 15 residues. CDR3 loop: CASSAQGTANYGYTF. Written as DNA, the CDR3 is TGTGCCAGCAGCGCGCAGGGGACGGCGAACTATGGCTACACCTTC.

The chain recombines TRBV2 with TRBJ2-6, with D hard to call. V lost 6 bases, J lost 0 bases, and 12 bases lay in between. CDR1 is SNHLY and CDR2 is FYNNEI in the germline V gene. The CDR3 spans 16 residues. DNA for the CDR3: TGTGCCAGCAGGGAGCTCGTAAGCTCTGGGGCCAACGTCCTGACTTTC. This codes for CASRELVSSGANVLTF.